The T cell receptor beta chain under discussion was sequenced for a study of patients and donors after allogeneic stem cell transplantation. From the RT-PCR reads, TCRdb called clonotypes with MiXCR, one entry per CDR3 protein. Of about 230,000 distinct CDR3 sequences detected, about 14% appear once; the ten largest clones hold roughly 12%. This CDR3 contains 15 residues. Germline CDR1 is SGHTA and CDR2 is FQGNSA. Between the trimmed V and J ends, which lost 5 bases and 0 bases, there was a span of 11 bases. This clonotype was seen only a few times. The sequence was obtained from a human donor who was either an allogeneic HSCT recipient or a stem cell or donor lymphocyte infusion donor (not recorded which). It is not recorded whose cells these are; they may come from a transplant donor. J is TRBJ1-3 and V is TRBV7-2, with a tentative D call TRBD1 (6 bases). The sample was blood, either unsorted or a sorted T cell fraction (not recorded which). Written as DNA, the CDR3 is TGTGCCAGCAGCAAAGGGGGGCTCTCTGGAAACACCATATATTTT. It codes for CASSKGGLSGNTIYF. Together with reference TRBV7-2 and TRBJ1-3, the CDR3 gives the full variable domain: GAGVSQSPSNKVTEKGKDVELRCDPISGHTALYWYRQSLGQGLEFLIYFQGNSAPDKSGLPSDRFSAERTGGSVSTLTIQRTQQEDSAVYLCASSKGGLSGNTIYFGEGSWLTVV.